This record covers a single T cell receptor (beta chain). What it binds is not known. The record originates from a study of a mutant IDH1 vaccine in newly diagnosed glioma. Clones were read by immunoSEQ multiplex PCR, and TCRdb kept only the in-frame ones, dropping some. Among fewer than 45,000 clones listed, 82% were seen once. Time point: week 47, end of study. Doses comprised 300 ug of mutant IDH1 20-mer peptide each, plus topical imiquimod. CDR3 length equals 12 residues. Deletions cut 0 bases from V and 5 bases from J, with 5 bases between. Germline-derived CDR1 and CDR2 are SGHTS and YDEGEE. This sequence joins TRBV5-8 and TRBJ1-1, with D hard to call. The clonotype originates from a man in his late teens or twenties with glioma. Some clones in this sample may be carry-over from other donors' samples. Sequencing was performed on PBMCs, taken from a glioma patient whose treatment included an IDH1 peptide vaccine. The CDR3 spells CASSLAWTEAFF. The CDR3 nucleotides read TGTGCCAGCAGCTTGGCGTGGACTGAAGCTTTCTTT.